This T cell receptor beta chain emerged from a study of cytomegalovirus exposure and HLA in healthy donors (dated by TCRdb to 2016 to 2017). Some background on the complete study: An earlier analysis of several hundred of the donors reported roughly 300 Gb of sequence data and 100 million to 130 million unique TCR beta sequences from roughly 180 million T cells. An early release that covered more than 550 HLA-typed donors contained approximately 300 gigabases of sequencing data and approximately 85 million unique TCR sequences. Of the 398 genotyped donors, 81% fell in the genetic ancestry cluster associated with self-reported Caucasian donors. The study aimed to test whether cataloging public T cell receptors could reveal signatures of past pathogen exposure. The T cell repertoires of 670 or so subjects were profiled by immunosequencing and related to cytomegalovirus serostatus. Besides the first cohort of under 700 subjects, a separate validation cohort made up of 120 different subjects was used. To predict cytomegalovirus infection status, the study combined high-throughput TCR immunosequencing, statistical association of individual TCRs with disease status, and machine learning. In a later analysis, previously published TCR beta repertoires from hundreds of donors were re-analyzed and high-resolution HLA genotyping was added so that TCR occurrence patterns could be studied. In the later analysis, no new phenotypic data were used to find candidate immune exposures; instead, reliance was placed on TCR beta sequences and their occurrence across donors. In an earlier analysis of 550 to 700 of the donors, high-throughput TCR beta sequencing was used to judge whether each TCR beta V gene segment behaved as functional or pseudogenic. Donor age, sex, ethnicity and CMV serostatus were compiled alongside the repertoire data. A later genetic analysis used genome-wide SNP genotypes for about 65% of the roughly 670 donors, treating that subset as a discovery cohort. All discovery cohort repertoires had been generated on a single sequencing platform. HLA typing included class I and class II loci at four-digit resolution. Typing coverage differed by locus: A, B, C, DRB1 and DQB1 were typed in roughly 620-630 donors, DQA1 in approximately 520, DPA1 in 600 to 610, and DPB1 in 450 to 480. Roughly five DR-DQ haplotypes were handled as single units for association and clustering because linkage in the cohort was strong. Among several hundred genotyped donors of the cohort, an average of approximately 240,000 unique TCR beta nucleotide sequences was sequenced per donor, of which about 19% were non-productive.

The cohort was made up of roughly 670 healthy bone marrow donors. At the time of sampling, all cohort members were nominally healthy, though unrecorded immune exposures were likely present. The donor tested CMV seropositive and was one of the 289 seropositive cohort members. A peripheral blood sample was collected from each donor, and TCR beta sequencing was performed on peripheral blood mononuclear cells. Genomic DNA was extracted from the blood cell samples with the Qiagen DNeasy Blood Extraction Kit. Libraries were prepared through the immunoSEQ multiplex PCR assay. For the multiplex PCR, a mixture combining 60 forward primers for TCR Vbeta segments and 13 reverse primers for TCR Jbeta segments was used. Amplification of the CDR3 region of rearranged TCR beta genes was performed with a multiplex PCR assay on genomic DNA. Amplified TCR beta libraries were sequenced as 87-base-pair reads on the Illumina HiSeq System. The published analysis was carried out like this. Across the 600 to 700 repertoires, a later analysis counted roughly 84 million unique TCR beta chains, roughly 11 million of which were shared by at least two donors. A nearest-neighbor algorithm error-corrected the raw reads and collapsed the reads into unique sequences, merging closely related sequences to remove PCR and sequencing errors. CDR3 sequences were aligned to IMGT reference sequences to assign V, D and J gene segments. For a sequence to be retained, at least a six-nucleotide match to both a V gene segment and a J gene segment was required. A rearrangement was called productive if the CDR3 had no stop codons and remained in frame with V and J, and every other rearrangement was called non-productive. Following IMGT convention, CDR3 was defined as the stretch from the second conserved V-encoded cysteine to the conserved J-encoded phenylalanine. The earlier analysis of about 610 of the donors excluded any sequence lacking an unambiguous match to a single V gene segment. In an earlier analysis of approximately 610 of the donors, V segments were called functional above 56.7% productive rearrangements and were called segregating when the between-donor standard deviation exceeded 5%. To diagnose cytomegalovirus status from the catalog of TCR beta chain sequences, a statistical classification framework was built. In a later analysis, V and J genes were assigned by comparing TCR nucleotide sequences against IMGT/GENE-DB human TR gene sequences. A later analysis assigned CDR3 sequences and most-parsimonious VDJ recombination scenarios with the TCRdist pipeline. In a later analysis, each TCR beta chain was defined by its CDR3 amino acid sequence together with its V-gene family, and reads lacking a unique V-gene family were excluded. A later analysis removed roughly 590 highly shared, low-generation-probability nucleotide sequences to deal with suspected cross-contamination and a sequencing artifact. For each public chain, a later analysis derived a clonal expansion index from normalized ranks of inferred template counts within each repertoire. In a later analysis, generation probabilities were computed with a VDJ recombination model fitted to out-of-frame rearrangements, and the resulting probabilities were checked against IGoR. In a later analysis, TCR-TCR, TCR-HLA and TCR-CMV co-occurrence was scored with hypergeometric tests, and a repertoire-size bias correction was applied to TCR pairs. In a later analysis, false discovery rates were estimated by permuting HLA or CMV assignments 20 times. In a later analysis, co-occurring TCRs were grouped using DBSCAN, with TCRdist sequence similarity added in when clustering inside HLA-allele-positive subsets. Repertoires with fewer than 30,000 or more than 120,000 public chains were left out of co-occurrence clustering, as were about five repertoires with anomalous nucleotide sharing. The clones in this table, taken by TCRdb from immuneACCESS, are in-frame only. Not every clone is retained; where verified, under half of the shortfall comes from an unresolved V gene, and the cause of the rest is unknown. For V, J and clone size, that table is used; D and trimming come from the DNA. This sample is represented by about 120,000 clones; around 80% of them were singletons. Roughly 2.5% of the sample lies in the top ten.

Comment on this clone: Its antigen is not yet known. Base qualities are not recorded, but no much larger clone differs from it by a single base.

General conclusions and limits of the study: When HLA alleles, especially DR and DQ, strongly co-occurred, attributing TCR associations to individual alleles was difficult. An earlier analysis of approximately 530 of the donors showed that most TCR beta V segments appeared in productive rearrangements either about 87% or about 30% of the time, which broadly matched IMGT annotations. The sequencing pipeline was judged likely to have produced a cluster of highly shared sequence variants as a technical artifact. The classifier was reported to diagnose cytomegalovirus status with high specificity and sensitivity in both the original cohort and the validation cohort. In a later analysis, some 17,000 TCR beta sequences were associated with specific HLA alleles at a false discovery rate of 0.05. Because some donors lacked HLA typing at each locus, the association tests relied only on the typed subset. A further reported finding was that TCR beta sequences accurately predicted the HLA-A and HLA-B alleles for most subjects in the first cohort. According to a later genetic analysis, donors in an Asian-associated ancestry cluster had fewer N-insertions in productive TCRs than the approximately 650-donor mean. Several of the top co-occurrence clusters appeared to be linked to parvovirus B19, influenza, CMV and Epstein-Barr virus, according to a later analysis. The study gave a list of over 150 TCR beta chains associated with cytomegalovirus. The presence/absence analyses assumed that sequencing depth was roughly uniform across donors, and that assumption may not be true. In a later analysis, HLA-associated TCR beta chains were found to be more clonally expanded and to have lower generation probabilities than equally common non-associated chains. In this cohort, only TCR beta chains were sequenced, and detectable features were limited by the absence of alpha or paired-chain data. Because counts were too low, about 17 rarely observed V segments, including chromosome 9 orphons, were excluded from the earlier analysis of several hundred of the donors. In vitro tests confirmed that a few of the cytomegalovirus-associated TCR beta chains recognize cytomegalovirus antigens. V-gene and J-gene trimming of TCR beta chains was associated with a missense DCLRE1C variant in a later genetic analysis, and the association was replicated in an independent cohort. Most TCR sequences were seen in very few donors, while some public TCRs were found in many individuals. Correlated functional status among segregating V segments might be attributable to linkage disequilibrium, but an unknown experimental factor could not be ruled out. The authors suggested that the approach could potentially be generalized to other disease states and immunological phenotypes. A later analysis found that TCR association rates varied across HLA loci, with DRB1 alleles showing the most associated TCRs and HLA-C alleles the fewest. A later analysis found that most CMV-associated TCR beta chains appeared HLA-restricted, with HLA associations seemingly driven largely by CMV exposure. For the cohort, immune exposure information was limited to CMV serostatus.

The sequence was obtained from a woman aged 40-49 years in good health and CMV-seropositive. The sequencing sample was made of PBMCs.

DNA sequence: TGCGCCAGCAGTCATATCCCCCCCACTAGGCGGGGCGGACTAGCGATCTGCAATGAGCAGTTCTTC. The resulting protein is CASSHIPPTRRGGLAICNEQFF. The sequence is built from TRBV23-1 and TRBJ2-1; 9 nucleotides in the junction match TRBD2. TRBV23-1 is assigned to the ORF class and has an uncertain function. The CDR3, cysteine through phenylalanine, is 22 amino acids long. The kept DNA is CDR3 alone, 66 bases in frame from the first base. V ends up 3 bases short and J 6 bases short, with an unmatched junction base count of 27.